A single sample gave rise to the 24 T cell receptor beta chains below, sequenced in a study of T cells after yellow fever vaccination. TCRdb re-analysed the 5' RACE reads in MiXCR, keeping a single row per CDR3 protein. Of some 110,000 distinct CDR3 sequences in the sample, under 9% were seen once. The sample in question was CD8+ T cells sorted from PBMCs, obtained 45 days after the yellow fever booster vaccination. The source is a man aged 25 to 45 who received the YFV17D yellow fever vaccine.

This clonotype was observed at least ten times. This CDR3 is CSATPDRGFHSGANVLTF. The CDR3 bases are TGCAGTGCTACCCCCGACAGGGGGTTTCATTCTGGGGCCAACGTCCTGACTTTC. The J gene is TRBJ2-6, the V gene TRBV20-1; 9 bases fit TRBD1. This CDR3 has 18 amino acids. Germline V CDR1 and CDR2: DFQATT, SNEGSKA (reference sequence). V was pared by 4 bases and J by 1 base, with 11 bases of the junction left unmatched.

This clonotype has only a few counts. The rearrangement uses TRBV27 and TRBJ2-3; 13 nucleotides align to TRBD2. V lost 4 bases and J lost 7; bases outside the gene matches: 8. CDR3 length equals 16 residues. Germline V gives CDR1 MNHEY, CDR2 SMNVEV (reference sequence). CDR3 protein: CASSSGLAGPPNTQYF. The CDR3 DNA is TGTGCCAGCAGTTCGGGACTAGCGGGGCCCCCGAATACGCAGTATTTT.

J is TRBJ1-1 and V is TRBV5-4; 7 positions agree with TRBD1. Germline CDR1 reads SGHNT; CDR2 reads YYREEE (reference sequence). V was pared by 4 bases and J by 6 bases, with 12 bases of the junction left unmatched. The CDR3 is 15 amino acids. CDR3 residues: CASSPGQVGTPEAFF. The CDR3 nucleotides read TGTGCCAGCAGCCCAGGACAGGTAGGGACGCCTGAAGCTTTCTTT.

This clonotype was counted many times. The chain links TRBV20-1 to TRBJ2-5; 10 nucleotides match TRBD2. CDR3 length: 14 amino acids. Germline V CDR1 and CDR2: DFQATT, SNEGSKA (reference sequence). V shed 1 base, J shed 5 bases, and the junction held 4 bases outside the gene matches. The CDR3 here is CSARGLAGSETQYF. CDR3 sequence (DNA): TGCAGTGCTAGAGGACTAGCGGGCAGTGAGACCCAGTACTTC.

Only a few counts were recorded for this clonotype. CDR3: CASSYSASGSYEQYF. The CDR3 coding sequence is TGTGCCAGCAGTTACTCGGCTAGCGGGAGCTACGAGCAGTACTTC. This chain uses TRBV6-5 with TRBJ2-7; 10 bases line up with TRBD2. Germline V gene data show CDR1 as MNHEY and CDR2 as SVGAGI. The V and J ends lost 0 bases and 3 bases, in that order; junction bases with no gene match: 2. The CDR3 is made up of 15 amino acids.

The chain couples TRBV15 to TRBJ2-7; TRBD2 matches 7 bases. In germline, CDR1 is LNHNV, CDR2 YYDKDF (reference sequence). Trimming took 5 bases from V and 5 from J; bases not matched to a gene: 6. This CDR3 has 13 residues. DNA of the CDR3: TGTGCCACCAGCCCTGGACTAGTGCACGAGCAGTACTTC. It translates to CATSPGLVHEQYF.

This clonotype was counted between two and nine times. The chain recombines TRBV19 with TRBJ2-6; D is possibly TRBD2 (5 bases). The CDR3 sequence is 15 residues long. Trimming removed 7 bases at V and 0 bases at J, with 10 bases between. Germline CDR1 LNHDA, CDR2 SQIVND (reference sequence). In nucleotides, the CDR3 is TGTGCCAGTATGGACTGGGGCTCTGGGGCCAACGTCCTGACTTTC. It translates to CASMDWGSGANVLTF.

The genes are TRBV19 and TRBJ2-3, with 11 nucleotides matching TRBD2. Trimming cost V 0 bases and J 6 bases; bases outside gene matches: 8. CDR3 size: 17 residues. Germline CDR1 LNHDA, CDR2 SQIVND (reference sequence). CDR3 sequence reads: CASSIDLVAGGPDTQYF. Here the CDR3 DNA reads TGTGCCAGTAGTATAGATCTCGTAGCGGGAGGGCCGGATACGCAGTATTTT.

Relative to its sample, this clonotype is medium-sized (0.01 to 0.1%). V and J are TRBV6-2 or TRBV6-3 and TRBJ2-7, with unresolved D. V lost 0 bases to trimming and J lost 7 bases, with 10 bases between them. Per the germline V gene, CDR1 is MNHEY and CDR2 is SVGEGT. This CDR3 region has 13 residues. CDR3 region: CASSYSLTHEQYF. DNA for the CDR3: TGTGCCAGCAGTTACTCTCTCACCCATGAGCAGTACTTC.

The rearrangement uses TRBV7-8 and TRBJ2-1, with D perhaps being TRBD1 or TRBD2 (5 bases each). CDR3 length equals 15 residues. The V end lost 2 bases, the J end lost 9 bases, and 17 bases lay between the germline ends. CDR1 SGHVS and CDR2 FQNEAQ come from the germline V gene. The CDR3, as DNA: TGTGCCAGCAGCTTATTTGGGGGTATTCGGGGTGAGCAGTTCTTC. It specifies CASSLFGGIRGEQFF.

There are many counts of this clonotype. The V call is TRBV7-9, the J call TRBJ2-7; no reliable D call. V dropped 3 bases and J dropped 1 base, with 10 bases sitting between them. The CDR3 has 14 residues. The germline V gene encodes CDR1 SEHNR and CDR2 FQNEAQ (reference sequence). The CDR3 here is CASSLRTESYEQYF. In DNA form, the CDR3 reads TGTGCCAGCAGCTTGCGAACAGAGTCCTACGAGCAGTACTTC.

This clonotype was recorded many times. The rearrangement links TRBV14 to TRBJ1-4; D is undetermined. Trimming cost V 0 bases and J 8 bases, with 10 bases left between them. CDR1 SGHDN and CDR2 FVKESK come from the germline V gene. The CDR3 totals 14 residues. The DNA for the CDR3 is TGTGCCAGCAGCCAAGAGAACAGTTGGGAAAAACTGTTTTTT. As protein: CASSQENSWEKLFF.

This clonotype appeared many times. This chain's CDR3 is CASSSSGSQFF. CDR3 nucleotides: TGTGCCAGCAGTTCGAGCGGGAGCCAGTTCTTC. The chain combines TRBV6-5 with TRBJ2-1; 8 nucleotides align to TRBD2. This CDR3 has 11 amino acids. CDR1 MNHEY and CDR2 SVGAGI come from the germline V gene. J lost 13 bases, V lost 4 bases, and 3 bases had no gene match.

This clonotype was counted a few times. The chain joins TRBV10-3 to TRBJ1-5; D not certain. The CDR3 is 13 amino acids. Germline V gene sequence: CDR1 ENHRY, CDR2 SYGVKD. V lost 6 bases to trimming and J lost 4 bases, with 10 bases between them. The CDR3 bases are TGTGCCATCAGCCCGTCGATGAATCAGCCCCAGCATTTT. This codes for CAISPSMNQPQHF.

This clonotype was counted many times. The chain uses TRBV4-3 and TRBJ2-7; the D gene is possibly TRBD2 (6 bases). The germline gives CDR1 LGHNA, CDR2 YSLEER. Trimming pared 0 bases from V and 2 bases from J, leaving 11 bases between. The CDR3 extends over 15 amino acids. This CDR3 reads CASSQDGASAYEQYF. The CDR3, as DNA: TGCGCCAGCAGCCAAGATGGAGCTAGCGCCTACGAGCAGTACTTC.

This clonotype was counted many times. The rearrangement uses TRBV5-1 and TRBJ2-5, with TRBD1 matching 9 bases. After removal of 3 bases from V and 6 bases from J, the junction contained 15 bases not matched to a gene. Germline assignment: CDR1 SGHRS and CDR2 YFSETQ. The CDR3 is made up of 17 amino acids. Written as DNA, the CDR3 is TGCGCCAGCAGCTCCTATTCGACAGGGGGGTTCGAAAAGACCCAGTACTTC. Its protein product is CASSSYSTGGFEKTQYF.

CDR3 bases: TGCAGTGCTAGAGATCGAGGGAACACCGGGGAGCTGTTTTTT. Encoded protein: CSARDRGNTGELFF. This chain connects TRBV20-1 to TRBJ2-2; D unresolved. CDR3 length: 14 amino acids. Germline V lookup: CDR1 DFQATT, CDR2 SNEGSKA (reference sequence). Trimming stripped 0 bases from V and 1 base from J, with 6 bases between.

Many counts were recorded for this clonotype. The chain is built from TRBV7-2 and TRBJ2-7, with D possibly matching TRBD1 (7 bases). The CDR3 spans 15 residues. Trimming removed 0 bases from V and 1 base from J, with 10 bases in between. From germline, CDR1 is SGHTA and CDR2 FQGNSA. CDR3 amino acids: CASSLAAGQSYEQYF. Written as DNA, the CDR3 is TGTGCCAGCAGCTTAGCGGCGGGACAGTCCTACGAGCAGTACTTC. Full variable domain (missing parts from reference TRBV7-2 and TRBJ2-7): GAGVSQSPSNKVTEKGKDVELRCDPISGHTALYWYRQSLGQGLEFLIYFQGNSAPDKSGLPSDRFSAERTGGSVSTLTIQRTQQEDSAVYLCASSLAAGQSYEQYFGPGTRLTVT.

This clonotype was seen at least ten times. The chain uses TRBV10-3 and TRBJ2-7; possibly TRBD1 or TRBD2 for D (5 bases each). CDR1 ENHRY and CDR2 SYGVKD come from the germline V gene. The CDR3 is 15 residues long. Deletions cut 5 bases from V and 2 bases from J, with 16 bases between. As DNA, the CDR3 is TGTGCCATCAGTCCCAGGGCAGGGAGCCCCTACGAGCAGTACTTC. This encodes CAISPRAGSPYEQYF.

At least ten counts were recorded for this clonotype. The chain is built from TRBV5-4 and TRBJ2-7; weak D call: TRBD1 (6 bases). The V end lost 0 bases, the J end lost 1 base, and 8 bases lay between the germline ends. The CDR3 extends over 14 amino acids. Germline V CDR1 and CDR2: SGHNT, YYREEE (reference sequence). CDR3 amino acids: CASSLAGVSYEQYF. The CDR3 bases are TGTGCCAGCAGCTTGGCAGGGGTTTCCTACGAGCAGTACTTC.

This clonotype was picked up many times. The V gene is TRBV5-6, the J gene TRBJ2-7; D is possibly TRBD2 (6 bases). Germline V CDR1 and CDR2: SGHDT, YYEEEE. The CDR3 is 17 amino acids. Trimming cost V 4 bases and J 4 bases, with 24 bases left between them. CDR3 nucleotides: TGTGCCAGCAGCGTCGGGGGAACTACAGGATCGAGGTACGAGCAGTACTTC. Its translation is CASSVGGTTGSRYEQYF.

The rearrangement uses TRBV7-6 and TRBJ2-5; 10 positions match TRBD2. Germline V gene data show CDR1 as SGHVS and CDR2 as FNYEAQ. V shed 4 bases, J shed 2 bases, and the junction held 4 bases outside the gene matches. This CDR3 is 15 amino acids long. CDR3 nucleotide sequence: TGTGCCAGCAGCTCCCGGACTAGCGGACAAGAGACCCAGTACTTC. It is translated as CASSSRTSGQETQYF.

This clonotype was counted at least ten times. CDR3 loop: CASSFRVYMVGHSSDTQYF. CDR3 DNA: TGTGCCAGCAGTTTTCGGGTGTACATGGTTGGCCACAGTTCAGATACGCAGTATTTT. The rearrangement uses TRBV12-3 or TRBV12-4 and TRBJ2-3; D is ambiguous. The CDR3 loop spans 19 amino acids. Trimming removed 3 bases from V and 4 bases from J, with 26 bases in between.

This CDR3 is CASSLGRAELVDTIYF. CDR3 nucleotides: TGTGCCAGCAGCTTGGGGAGGGCCGAGCTGGTGGACACCATATATTTT. V gene TRBV5-4 combines with J gene TRBJ1-3; D is ambiguous. From germline, CDR1 is SGHNT and CDR2 YYREEE (reference sequence). The ends were cut back, 0 bases at V and 8 bases at J, with 18 bases in the middle. The CDR3 loop spans 16 amino acids.